This TCR beta chain was found in a study of blood T cell repertoires in COVID-19. Overall study context: Acute and convalescent COVID-19 specimens originated in the United States, Italy and Spain. T cells, B-cell-depleted T cells, or PBMCs provided the cDNA or gDNA that served as material.

In the original workflow: How many nucleated cells were present was estimated from reference gene primer amplification. Assay: immunoSEQ multiplex PCR; the TCRdb copy retains only in-frame clones and omits some. V and J calls and clone size are those listed in that table; D and trimming were worked out from the DNA. The table shows some 190,000 clones, with 80% to 90% occurring only once. Germline V gene sequence: CDR1 SGHAT, CDR2 FQNNGV. Trimming removed 3 bases from V and 6 bases from J; junction bases left unmatched: 5. The CDR3 is 14 residues long. Seattle's enrolled individuals joined amid active infection and were then monitored longitudinally. This clone was recorded at least ten times.

Source material: peripheral blood. This receptor was obtained from a woman between 40 and 50 years old with COVID-19, enrolled during active disease. The rearrangement joins TRBV11-2 to TRBJ2-7; TRBD2 matches 10 bases. The CDR3 DNA follows: TGTGCCAGCAGCTTTCGAAGCGGGAGGGCCGAGCAGTACTTC. Protein: CASSFRSGRAEQYF.